This entry describes one T cell receptor (beta chain). This sample was taken from a study of tumor-infiltrating lymphocytes in oesophageal squamous cell carcinoma. MiXCR was run by TCRdb on the PCR reads, yielding one entry per CDR3 protein. The profile shows some 15,000 distinct CDR3 sequences, roughly 44% of them singletons. The CDR3 has 16 amino acids. V trimming: 5 bases; J trimming: 4 bases; junction bases outside the gene matches: 4. Germline V gene data show CDR1 as MNHNS and CDR2 as SASEGT. The source is a male donor with esophageal squamous cell carcinoma. Sequencing was done on a sample of blood. The chain joins TRBV6-1 to TRBJ2-1, with 14 positions matching TRBD2. The CDR3 loop reads CASSWTSGRPYNEQFF. The CDR3, as DNA: TGTGCCAGCAGTTGGACTAGCGGGAGGCCTTACAATGAGCAGTTCTTC.